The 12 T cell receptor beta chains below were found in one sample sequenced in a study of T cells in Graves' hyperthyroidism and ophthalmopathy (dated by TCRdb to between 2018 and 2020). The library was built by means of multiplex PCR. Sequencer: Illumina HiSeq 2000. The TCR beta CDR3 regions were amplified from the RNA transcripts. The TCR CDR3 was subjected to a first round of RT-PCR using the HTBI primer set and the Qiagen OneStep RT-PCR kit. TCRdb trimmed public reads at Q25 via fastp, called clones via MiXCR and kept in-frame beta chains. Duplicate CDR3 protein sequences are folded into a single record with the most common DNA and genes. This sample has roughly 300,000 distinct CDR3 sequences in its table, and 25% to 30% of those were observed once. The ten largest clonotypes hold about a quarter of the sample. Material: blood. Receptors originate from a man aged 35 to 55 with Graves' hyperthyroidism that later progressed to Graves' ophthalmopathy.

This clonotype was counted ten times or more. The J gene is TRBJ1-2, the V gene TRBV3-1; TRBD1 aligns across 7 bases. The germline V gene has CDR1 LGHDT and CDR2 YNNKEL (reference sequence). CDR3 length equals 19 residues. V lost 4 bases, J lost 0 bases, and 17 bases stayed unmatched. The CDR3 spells CASSPKGLLGTAPNYGYTF. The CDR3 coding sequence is TGTGCCAGCAGCCCCAAAGGCCTCCTCGGGACAGCTCCTAACTATGGCTACACCTTC.

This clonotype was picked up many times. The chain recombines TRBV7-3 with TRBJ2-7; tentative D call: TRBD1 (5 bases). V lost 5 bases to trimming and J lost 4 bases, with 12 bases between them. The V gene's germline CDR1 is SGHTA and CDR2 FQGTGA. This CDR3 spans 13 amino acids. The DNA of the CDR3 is TGTGCCAGCAGCCCGACGGCAGGGTACGAGCAGTACTTC. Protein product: CASSPTAGYEQYF.

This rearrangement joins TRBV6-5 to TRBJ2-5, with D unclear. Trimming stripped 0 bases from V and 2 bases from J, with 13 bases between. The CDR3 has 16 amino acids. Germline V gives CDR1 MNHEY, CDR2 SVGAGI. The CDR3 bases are TGTGCCAGCAGTTACTCGAGACGGTGGTCTCAAGAGACCCAGTACTTC. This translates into CASSYSRRWSQETQYF.

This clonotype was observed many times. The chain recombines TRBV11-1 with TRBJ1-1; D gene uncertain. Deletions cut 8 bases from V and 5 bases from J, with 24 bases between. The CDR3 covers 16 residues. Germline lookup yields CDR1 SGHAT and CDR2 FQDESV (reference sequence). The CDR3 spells CASPPDNVRIGTEAFF. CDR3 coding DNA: TGTGCCAGCCCCCCTGACAACGTTCGAATAGGAACTGAAGCTTTCTTT.

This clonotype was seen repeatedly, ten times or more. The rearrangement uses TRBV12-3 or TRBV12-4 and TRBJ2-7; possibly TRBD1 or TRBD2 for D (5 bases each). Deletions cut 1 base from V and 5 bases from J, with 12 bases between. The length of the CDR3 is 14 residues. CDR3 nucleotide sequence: TGTGCCAGCAGTTTAGGAGGGGCCCTAGACGAGCAGTACTTC. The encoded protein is CASSLGGALDEQYF.

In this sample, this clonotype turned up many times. Written as DNA, the CDR3 is TGTGCCAGCAGTTCCCGGGGCCCAGCTCTGTTGAGCAATCAGCCCCAGCATTTT. It specifies CASSSRGPALLSNQPQHF. This chain uses TRBV27 with TRBJ1-5; D possibly corresponds to TRBD1 (5 bases). V lost 4 bases and J 1 base, leaving 20 bases between the germline ends. The CDR3 loop spans 18 amino acids. Germline V gene data show CDR1 as MNHEY and CDR2 as SMNVEV (reference sequence).

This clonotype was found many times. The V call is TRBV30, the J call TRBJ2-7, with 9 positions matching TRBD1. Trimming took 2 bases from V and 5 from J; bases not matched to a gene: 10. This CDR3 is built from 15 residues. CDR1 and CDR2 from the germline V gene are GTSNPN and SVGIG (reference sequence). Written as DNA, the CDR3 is TGTGCCTGGAGTACATACAGACAGGGGGTGGACGAGCAGTACTTC. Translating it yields CAWSTYRQGVDEQYF.

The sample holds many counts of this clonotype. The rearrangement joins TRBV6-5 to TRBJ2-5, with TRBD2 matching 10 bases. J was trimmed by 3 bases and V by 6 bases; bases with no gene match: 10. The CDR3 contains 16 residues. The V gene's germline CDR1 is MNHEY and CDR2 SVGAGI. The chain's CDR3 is CASSLPVAGGKETQYF. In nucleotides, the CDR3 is TGTGCCAGCAGCCTCCCCGTAGCGGGAGGCAAAGAGACCCAGTACTTC.

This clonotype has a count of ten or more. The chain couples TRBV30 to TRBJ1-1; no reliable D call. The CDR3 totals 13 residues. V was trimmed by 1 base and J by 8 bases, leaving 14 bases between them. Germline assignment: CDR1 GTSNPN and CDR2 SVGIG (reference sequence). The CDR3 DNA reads TGTGCCTGGAGTGCCCACCCCAGTGCGGAAGCTTTCTTT. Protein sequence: CAWSAHPSAEAFF.

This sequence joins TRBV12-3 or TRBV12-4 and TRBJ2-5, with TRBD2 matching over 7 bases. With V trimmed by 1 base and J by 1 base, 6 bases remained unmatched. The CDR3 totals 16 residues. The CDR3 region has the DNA TGTGCCAGCAGTTTAGGGTCTAGCGGTCCCCAAGAGACCCAGTACTTC. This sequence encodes CASSLGSSGPQETQYF.

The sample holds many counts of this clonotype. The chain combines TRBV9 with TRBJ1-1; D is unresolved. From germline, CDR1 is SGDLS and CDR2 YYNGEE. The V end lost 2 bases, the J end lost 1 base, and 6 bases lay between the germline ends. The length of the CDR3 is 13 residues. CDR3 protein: CASSVYWNTEAFF. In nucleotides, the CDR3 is TGTGCCAGCAGCGTCTACTGGAACACTGAAGCTTTCTTT.

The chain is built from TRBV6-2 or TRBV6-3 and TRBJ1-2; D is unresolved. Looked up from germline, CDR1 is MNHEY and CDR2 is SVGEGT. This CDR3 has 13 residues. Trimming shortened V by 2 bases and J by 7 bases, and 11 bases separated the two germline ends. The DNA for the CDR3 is TGTGCCAGCAGTTACCACCCGAGATCTGGCTACACCTTC. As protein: CASSYHPRSGYTF.